Following are 11 T cell receptor beta chains from one sample sequenced in a study of T cell changes during pregnancy in multiple sclerosis. Assay used: immunoSEQ multiplex PCR; TCRdb lists only in-frame clones, some missing. The sample shows about 75,000 clones, about 90% of them seen only once. Sequenced here: peripheral blood, sampled in the first trimester of pregnancy. These receptors were obtained from a female donor in good health, enrolled as a control in a pregnancy study.

V is TRBV5-1 and J is TRBJ1-4, with no clear D. Trimming took off 7 bases at V and 8 bases at J, with 15 bases between the two ends. CDR3 length equals 13 residues. Germline V CDR1 and CDR2: SGHRS, YFSETQ. CDR3: CASRPGQREKLFF. In DNA form, the CDR3 reads TGCGCCAGCCGGCCCGGGCAGCGGGAAAAACTGTTTTTT.

The chain uses TRBV27 and TRBJ2-1, with D hard to call. Trimming pared 7 bases from V and 5 bases from J, leaving 12 bases between. Germline CDR1 is MNHEY and CDR2 is SMNVEV (reference sequence). The CDR3 totals 13 residues. The DNA of the CDR3 is TGTGCCAGCACGACCAGCGCCAACAATGAGCAGTTCTTC. This codes for CASTTSANNEQFF.

The chain combines TRBV5-6 with TRBJ2-7, with 7 bases lining up with TRBD1. The CDR3 contains 14 residues. V trimming: 2 bases; J trimming: 2 bases; junction bases outside the gene matches: 4. CDR1 is SGHDT, CDR2 YYEEEE, per germline. The CDR3 nucleotides are TGTGCCAGCAGCTTCTGGACAGGTACCTACGAGCAGTACTTC. It specifies CASSFWTGTYEQYF.

This clone was counted only a few times. The chain employs TRBV7-6 and TRBJ2-3, with 11 bases fitting TRBD2. The CDR3 runs to 16 residues. After removal of 5 bases from V and 1 base from J, the junction contained 5 bases not matched to a gene. CDR1 and CDR2 from the germline V gene are SGHVS and FNYEAQ. The CDR3 reads CASSALAGGRTDTQYF. DNA for the CDR3: TGTGCCAGCAGCGCCCTAGCGGGGGGACGCACAGATACGCAGTATTTT.

This chain joins TRBV7-9 and TRBJ2-7; 8 bases align to TRBD1. V shed 3 bases, J shed 0 bases, and the junction held 7 bases outside the gene matches. CDR3 length: 16 residues. Germline V CDR1 and CDR2: SEHNR, FQNEAQ (reference sequence). The CDR3 is CASSFPGTGVSYEQYF. In nucleotides, the CDR3 is TGTGCCAGCAGCTTCCCCGGGACAGGTGTCTCCTACGAGCAGTACTTC.

CDR3 coding DNA: TGCAGCGTTGAAGAACAGGTGAACACTGAAGCTTTCTTT. The encoded protein is CSVEEQVNTEAFF. V usage is TRBV29-1 and J usage is TRBJ1-1; a possible D gene is TRBD1 (5 bases). Deletions cut 0 bases from V and 0 bases from J, with 5 bases between. Germline V gene sequence: CDR1 SQVTM, CDR2 ANQGSEA. This CDR3 has 13 amino acids.

The rearrangement links TRBV13 to TRBJ2-1; 10 bases line up with TRBD1. J gave up 4 bases and V 5 bases, and 11 bases lay outside the gene matches. This CDR3 region has 17 residues. Germline V gene lookup returns CDR1 PRHDT and CDR2 FYEKMQ (reference sequence). CDR3 in DNA: TGTGCCAGCAGCCCCTTCTCATGGGGACAGGGGTACAATGAGCAGTTCTTC. This translates into CASSPFSWGQGYNEQFF.

The V and J genes are TRBV7-9 and TRBJ1-6; D gene ambiguous. CDR1 and CDR2 from the germline V gene are SEHNR and FQNEAQ (reference sequence). The CDR3 consists of 19 residues. Trimming left V 4 bases short and J 3 bases short, with 22 bases between. The CDR3 reads CASSWSEPRGGNYNSPLHF. In DNA form, the CDR3 reads TGTGCCAGCAGCTGGTCAGAGCCGCGGGGTGGAAACTATAATTCACCCCTCCACTTT. The variable domain in full, with the rest retrieved from reference TRBV7-9 and TRBJ1-6, is DTGVSQNPRHKITKRGQNVTFRCDPISEHNRLYWYRQTLGQGPEFLTYFQNEAQLEKSRLLSDRFSAERPKGSFSTLEIQRTEQGDSAMYLCASSWSEPRGGNYNSPLHFGNGTRLTVT.

J is TRBJ1-2 and V is TRBV19; 7 bases are shared with TRBD1. Germline loops: CDR1 LNHDA, CDR2 SQIVND (reference sequence). V lost 6 bases and J lost 8; bases outside the gene matches: 12. This CDR3 is built from 14 residues. The CDR3 spells CASRRRDSTGGYTF. The CDR3 nucleotides are TGTGCCAGTAGACGGAGGGACAGCACTGGGGGCTACACCTTC.

The genes are TRBV18 and TRBJ2-7; tentative D call: TRBD1 (5 bases). Germline CDR1 reads KGHSH; CDR2 reads LQKENI. With 2 bases removed from V and 6 bases from J, the gap between germline ends came to 17 bases. The CDR3 spans 15 residues. This CDR3 reads CASSPVEDSGAEQYF. For the CDR3, the DNA is TGTGCCAGCTCACCAGTTGAAGACAGTGGCGCCGAGCAGTACTTC.

The CDR3 DNA reads as TGTGCCAGAAGAGCAGGACAGGGCCTGTGGTGGGAGCAGTACTTC. Its protein product is CARRAGQGLWWEQYF. V gene TRBV5-3 combines with J gene TRBJ2-7; 8 bases map to TRBD1. TRBV5-3 is an open reading frame, and its role is uncertain. V gave up 5 bases and J gave up 7 bases; unmatched junction bases: 14. This CDR3 has 15 residues.